This is a list of T cell receptor beta chains from one sample in a study of T cells in Graves' hyperthyroidism and ophthalmopathy. TCRdb re-called the multiplex PCR reads with MiXCR, one entry per CDR3 protein. This table holds under 500,000 distinct CDR3 sequences, more than 13% found once. The sequenced sample consisted of blood. The source is a man aged 45 to 65 with Graves' ophthalmopathy. CDR3s include the opening cysteine and the closing phenylalanine or tryptophan. D genes are given only for firm matches. Size tells how often a clone was seen (once, few, many) or the class of an expanded clone, and some rows leave it out.

size | D | J | V | CDR3 | DNA
many | NA | TRBJ2-7 | TRBV2 | CASSEAGQNEQYF | TGTGCCAGCAGTGAAGCTGGACAGAACGAGCAGTACTTC
NA | NA | TRBJ1-4 | TRBV24-1 | CATSDATEKLFF | TGTGCCACCAGTGATGCCACCGAAAAACTGTTTTTT
few | NA | TRBJ2-3 | TRBV19 | CASSDRGGPTDTQYF | TGTGCCAGTAGTGACCGAGGGGGACCCACAGATACGCAGTATTTT
many | TRBD2 | TRBJ2-7 | TRBV27 | CASSSGGGASEQYF | TGTGCCAGCAGCTCTGGCGGGGGTGCTTCCGAGCAGTACTTC
many | NA | TRBJ2-5 | TRBV20-1 | CSAPEGHSQETQYF | TGCAGTGCCCCCGAGGGGCACAGCCAAGAGACCCAGTACTTC
many | NA | TRBJ2-3 | TRBV3-1 | CASSQGRHHTDTQYF | TGTGCCAGCAGCCAGGGACGTCATCACACAGATACGCAGTATTTT
few | TRBD2 | TRBJ2-7 | TRBV9 | CASSVGLAGAYEQYF | TGTGCCAGCAGCGTAGGGCTAGCGGGAGCCTACGAGCAGTACTTC
few | NA | TRBJ2-1 | TRBV18 | CASSEIEGNEQFF | TGTGCCAGCTCGGAGATTGAAGGAAATGAGCAGTTCTTC
once | TRBD1 | TRBJ1-2 | TRBV19 | CASGTGGASGYTF | TGTGCCAGTGGGACAGGGGGCGCGAGTGGCTACACCTTC
many | TRBD1 | TRBJ2-7 | TRBV30 | CAWTEGQGARYEQYF | TGTGCCTGGACTGAGGGACAGGGGGCGCGATACGAGCAGTACTTC
many | TRBD2 | TRBJ2-5 | TRBV20-1 | CSASSSGGGTETQYF | TGCAGTGCTAGTTCTAGCGGTGGGGGGACAGAGACCCAGTACTTC
few | TRBD2 | TRBJ2-1 | TRBV24-1 | CATSDFLREAHNEQFF | TGTGCCACCAGTGATTTCCTGCGGGAGGCCCACAATGAGCAGTTCTTC
few | TRBD2 | TRBJ2-7 | TRBV4-1 | CASSQVTSGSSGYEQYF | TGCGCCAGCAGCCAAGTTACTAGCGGGAGTAGCGGTTACGAGCAGTACTTC
many | NA | TRBJ1-5 | TRBV29-1 | CSVEITEKHQPQHF | TGCAGCGTCGAAATTACAGAAAAACATCAGCCCCAGCATTTT
many | TRBD1 | TRBJ2-5 | TRBV28 | CASSSQQGTKETQYF | TGTGCCAGCAGTTCTCAACAGGGGACCAAAGAGACCCAGTACTTC
many | NA | TRBJ2-5 | TRBV7-9 | CASSLPQAPGGETQYF | TGTGCCAGCAGCTTACCCCAGGCGCCCGGCGGGGAGACCCAGTACTTC
NA | NA | TRBJ1-2 | TRBV2 | CASHGFSPGYTF | TGTGCCAGCCATGGGTTCTCGCCTGGCTACACCTTC
many | NA | TRBJ2-3 | TRBV2 | CARGGGSTDTQYF | TGTGCCAGAGGGGGAGGGAGCACAGATACGCAGTATTTT
many | TRBD2 | TRBJ2-5 | TRBV27 | CASSPPLAGGPAWYF | TGTGCCAGCAGTCCTCCGTTAGCGGGAGGGCCCGCGTGGTACTTC
many | NA | TRBJ2-4 | TRBV28 | CASSFSGSQAKNIQYF | TGTGCCAGCAGTTTTTCTGGGAGCCAGGCCAAAAACATTCAGTACTTC
many | NA | TRBJ2-7 | TRBV14 | CASSVSLNSYEQYF | TGTGCCAGCAGCGTTAGTCTGAACTCCTACGAGCAGTACTTC
NA | NA | TRBJ1-1 | TRBV28 | CASEDSMNTEAFF | TGTGCCAGTGAGGACAGCATGAACACTGAAGCTTTCTTT
NA | TRBD1 | TRBJ1-5 | TRBV19 | CASTREQGSNQPQHF | TGTGCCAGTACCCGAGAACAGGGGAGCAATCAGCCCCAGCATTTT
many | TRBD1 | TRBJ2-2 | TRBV29-1 | CSVETGTGNTGELFF | TGCAGCGTGGAGACCGGGACAGGGAACACCGGGGAGCTGTTTTTT
many | TRBD2 | TRBJ2-5 | TRBV18 | CASSPLVAGGQETQYF | TGTGCCAGCTCACCTCTCGTGGCGGGAGGGCAAGAGACCCAGTACTTC
few | NA | TRBJ2-5 | TRBV20-1 | CSARGGASSETQYF | TGCAGTGCTAGAGGGGGAGCTAGCTCTGAGACCCAGTACTTC
few | TRBD2 | TRBJ2-7 | TRBV30 | CAWSGSSGYEQYF | TGTGCCTGGAGTGGTTCTAGCGGCTACGAGCAGTACTTC
many | NA | TRBJ1-3 | TRBV5-1 | CASSSTPPDKFSGNTIYF | TGCGCCAGCAGCTCGACGCCTCCAGACAAATTCTCTGGAAACACCATATATTTT
NA | NA | TRBJ2-5 | TRBV6-5 | CASSYQPPREETQYF | TGTGCCAGCAGTTACCAGCCCCCGAGGGAAGAGACCCAGTACTTC
NA | NA | TRBJ1-3 | TRBV20-1 | CSAEGGNTIYF | TGCAGTGCCGAGGGGGGAAACACCATATATTTT
NA | NA | TRBJ2-7 | TRBV29-1 | CSVKPGLSSYEQYF | TGCAGCGTTAAACCGGGACTCAGTTCCTACGAGCAGTACTTC
NA | TRBD1 | TRBJ1-2 | TRBV9 | CASSVAGQGSYGYTF | TGTGCCAGCAGCGTAGCGGGACAGGGATCCTATGGCTACACCTTC
few | TRBD2 | TRBJ2-5 | TRBV12-3/TRBV12-4 | CASSALTSGSQETQYF | TGTGCCAGCAGCGCACTGACTAGCGGGTCCCAAGAGACCCAGTACTTC
few | TRBD1 | TRBJ2-5 | TRBV9 | CASSGVGTGQETQYF | TGTGCCAGCAGTGGGGTCGGGACAGGGCAAGAGACCCAGTACTTC
many | NA | TRBJ2-6 | TRBV27 | CASSISSGANVLTF | TGTGCCAGCAGTATAAGCTCTGGGGCCAACGTCCTGACTTTC
many | TRBD1 | TRBJ2-4 | TRBV7-9 | CASSFGTEKNIQYF | TGTGCCAGCAGCTTCGGGACAGAGAAGAACATTCAGTACTTC
NA | NA | TRBJ2-1 | TRBV4-1 | CASSQDGLPGVDEQFF | TGCGCCAGCAGCCAAGATGGGCTCCCGGGGGTCGATGAGCAGTTCTTC
NA | NA | TRBJ1-2 | TRBV19 | CASSSREAAYGYTF | TGTGCCAGTAGTTCCAGGGAGGCGGCCTATGGCTACACCTTC
many | NA | TRBJ2-7 | TRBV18 | CASSPGFQERFDEQYF | TGTGCCAGCTCACCAGGGTTCCAGGAAAGGTTCGACGAGCAGTACTTC
few | TRBD2 | TRBJ2-1 | TRBV24-1 | CATSPTSGGSYNEQFF | TGTGCCACCAGCCCGACTAGCGGGGGTTCCTACAATGAGCAGTTCTTC
NA | NA | TRBJ1-5 | TRBV24-1 | CATSFNRDQPQHF | TGTGCCACCAGTTTTAACCGAGATCAGCCCCAGCATTTT
few | TRBD1 | TRBJ1-1 | TRBV29-1 | CSVLQGGGTEAFF | TGCAGCGTTTTACAGGGGGGAGGCACTGAAGCTTTCTTT
few | TRBD1 | TRBJ2-7 | TRBV27 | CASRSPNRGMTYEQYF | TGTGCCAGCAGGAGCCCTAACAGGGGAATGACCTACGAGCAGTACTTC
many | NA | TRBJ2-7 | TRBV14 | CASSQPTQPLAPWEQYF | TGTGCCAGCAGCCAACCTACCCAGCCACTAGCACCCTGGGAGCAGTACTTC
many | NA | TRBJ2-7 | TRBV7-2 | CASSAQGSEQYF | TGTGCCAGCAGCGCTCAGGGTTCGGAGCAGTACTTC
NA | TRBD2 | TRBJ2-1 | TRBV20-1 | CSAPSGLAGYNEQFF | TGCAGTGCTCCTTCGGGACTAGCGGGTTACAATGAGCAGTTCTTC
many | TRBD2 | TRBJ2-5 | TRBV6-1 | CASSEVGGDVETQYF | TGTGCCAGCAGTGAAGTTGGGGGGGACGTGGAGACCCAGTACTTC
many | NA | TRBJ1-3 | TRBV24-1 | CATSWPAGAPVSGNTIYF | TGTGCCACCAGCTGGCCGGCAGGAGCGCCAGTTTCTGGAAACACCATATATTTT
NA | NA | TRBJ2-5 | TRBV28 | CASSLSQGVETQYF | TGTGCCAGCAGTTTGTCTCAGGGAGTAGAGACCCAGTACTTC
few | NA | TRBJ2-7 | TRBV7-8 | CASSSKSYEQYF | TGTGCCAGCAGCTCGAAATCCTACGAGCAGTACTTC
NA | TRBD1 | TRBJ1-6 | TRBV9 | CASSGGTGTSVDSPLHF | TGTGCCAGCAGCGGCGGGACAGGGACGTCAGTTGATTCACCCCTCCACTTT
many | NA | TRBJ1-4 | TRBV7-8 | CASSPSALNEKLFF | TGTGCCAGCAGTCCCAGTGCACTTAATGAAAAACTGTTTTTT
many | TRBD1 | TRBJ2-7 | TRBV18 | CASSRTGTGGNEQYF | TGTGCCAGCTCACGGACCGGGACAGGGGGCAACGAGCAGTACTTC
many | NA | TRBJ2-1 | TRBV20-1 | CSAVSGASSYNEQFF | TGCAGTGCCGTCTCAGGGGCAAGCTCCTACAATGAGCAGTTCTTC
NA | TRBD1 | TRBJ2-7 | TRBV29-1 | CSVEDRGLHEQYF | TGCAGCGTTGAAGACAGGGGGCTCCACGAGCAGTACTTC